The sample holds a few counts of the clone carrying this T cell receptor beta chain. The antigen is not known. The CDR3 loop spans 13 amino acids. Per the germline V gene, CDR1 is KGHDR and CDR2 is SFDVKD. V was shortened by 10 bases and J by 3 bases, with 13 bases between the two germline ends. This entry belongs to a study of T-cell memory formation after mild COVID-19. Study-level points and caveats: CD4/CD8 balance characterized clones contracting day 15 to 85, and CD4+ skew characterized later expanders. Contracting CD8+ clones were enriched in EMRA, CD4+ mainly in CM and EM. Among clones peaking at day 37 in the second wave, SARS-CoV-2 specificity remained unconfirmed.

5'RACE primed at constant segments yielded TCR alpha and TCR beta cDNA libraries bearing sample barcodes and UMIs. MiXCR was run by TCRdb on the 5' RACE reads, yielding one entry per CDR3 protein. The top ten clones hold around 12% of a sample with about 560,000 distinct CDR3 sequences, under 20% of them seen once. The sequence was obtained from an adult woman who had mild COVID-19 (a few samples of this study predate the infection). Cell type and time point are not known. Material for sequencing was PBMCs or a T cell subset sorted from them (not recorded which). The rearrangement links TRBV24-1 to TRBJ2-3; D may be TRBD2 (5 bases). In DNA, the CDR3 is TGTGCCACGGCTAGAGGGAGTACAGATACGCAGTATTTT. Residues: CATARGSTDTQYF.